Detailed here is one TCR beta chain. Original handling: Quantification of nucleated cells was approximated via reference gene primer amplification. Sequencing was performed with immunoSEQ multiplex PCR; in TCRdb, only in-frame clones are kept and a portion is missing. V, J and clone size reflect that table, while D and trimming were determined from the DNA. The sample has under 250,000 clones, roughly 86% seen once. The data were obtained in a study of blood T cell repertoires in COVID-19. The CDR3 length is 15 residues. Germline V gene sequence: CDR1 MDHEN, CDR2 SYDVKM. Trimming removed 5 bases at V and 7 bases at J, with 15 bases between.

The TCR sequence derives from an older man with acute or convalescent COVID-19. Material: peripheral blood. V gene TRBV28 combines with J gene TRBJ1-6, with D possibly being TRBD1 (6 bases). The CDR3 loop reads CASSPPRGGNSPLHF. The CDR3 coding sequence is TGTGCCAGCAGTCCCCCGCGGGGGGGCAATTCACCCCTCCACTTT. The entire variable domain, with the rest obtained from reference TRBV28 and TRBJ1-6, is as follows: DVKVTQSSRYLVKRTGEKVFLECVQDMDHENMFWYRQDPGLGLRLIYFSYDVKMKEKGDIPEGYSVSREKKERFSLILESASTNQTSMYLCASSPPRGGNSPLHFGNGTRLTVT.